The sequence of this TCR beta chain was determined in a study of T cells in Graves' hyperthyroidism and ophthalmopathy. The study, taken as a whole, reports: Among clonotypes expanded in thyroid above 0.001, most were also found in blood.

The sample holds many counts of this clonotype. Its cognate antigen is unknown. Trimming left V 5 bases short and J 5 bases short, with 16 bases between. The CDR3 consists of 14 residues. Germline V CDR1 and CDR2: SGHVS, FQNEAQ. RNA transcripts provided the source from which TCR beta CDR3 regions were amplified. The HTBI set primed first-round TCR CDR3 RT-PCR. A single record per CDR3 protein comes from TCRdb applying MiXCR to the multiplex PCR reads. This table holds around 690,000 distinct CDR3 sequences, approximately 15% found once. It was 10 ml of fresh peripheral blood that supplied the PBMCs. Input material: blood. The J gene is TRBJ2-7, the V gene TRBV7-8; no definite D call. This TCR was recovered from a man aged 45-60 years with Graves' hyperthyroidism. The chain's CDR3 is CASSREEVLHEQYF. The CDR3 nucleotides are TGTGCCAGCAGCCGAGAGGAAGTCCTCCACGAGCAGTACTTC. Full variable domain (outside the CDR3, taken from reference TRBV7-8 and TRBJ2-7): GAGVSQSPRYKVAKRGQDVALRCDPISGHVSLFWYQQALGQGPEFLTYFQNEAQLDKSGLPSDRFFAERPEGSVSTLKIQRTQQEDSAVYLCASSREEVLHEQYFGPGTRLTVT.